This T cell receptor beta chain appears in the sequencing data of a study of T-cell memory formation after mild COVID-19. Study overall: TCR clusters were mostly confined to one donor each. Study-wide results and limits: Mainly in CM and EM were contracting CD4+ clones; CD8+ were in EMRA. The pre-infection memory compartment contained some responding clones, suggesting cross-reactive memory joined. Balance between CD4 and CD8 was seen in clones contracting day 15 to 85, and a CD4+ lean was seen in later expanders.

Trimming took 6 bases from V and 6 from J; bases not matched to a gene: 7. Germline lookup yields CDR1 MNHEY and CDR2 SVGEGT. This CDR3 contains 13 residues. MiXCR, run by TCRdb on the 5' RACE reads, gives a single entry per CDR3 protein. The table shows tens of thousands of distinct CDR3 sequences, with approximately 12% occurring only once. A note on this clonotype: The antigen remains undetermined.

Sequenced material: PBMCs or a T cell subset sorted from them (not recorded which). This TCR was sampled from a man younger than 30 who had mild COVID-19 (a few samples of this study predate the infection). Cell type and time point are not known. The V call is TRBV6-2 or TRBV6-3, the J call TRBJ1-1; TRBD1 matches 7 bases. The CDR3 sequence: CASRLLTGAEAFF. CDR3 coding DNA: TGTGCCAGCAGACTACTTACAGGGGCTGAAGCTTTCTTT.